This note documents a single T cell receptor beta chain sequence. The CDR3 runs 14 residues. The ends lost 4 bases at V and 0 bases at J; junction bases unmatched: 3. CDR1 and CDR2 (germline): SGHNT, YYREEE (reference sequence). This entry comes from a study of blood T cell repertoires in COVID-19. In the study overall: Researchers got acute and convalescent COVID-19 samples from the United States, Italy and Spain. T cells, B-cell-depleted T cells, or PBMCs provided the cDNA or gDNA that served as material.

As handled by the study authors: Amplification of reference gene primers provided the estimated nucleated cell counts. Only in-frame clones appear in the TCRdb table, and some are missing; sequencing was by immunoSEQ multiplex PCR. The V and J calls and the clone size are those of that table, but D and trimming were determined from the DNA. The sample has 200,000 to 300,000 clones, 86% seen once; the top ten hold almost 2%. The clonotype was recovered from a man between 25 and 39 years old with active or convalescent COVID-19. Sequencing input: peripheral blood. The rearrangement joins TRBV5-4 to TRBJ1-1; 7 bases agree with TRBD1. In DNA, the CDR3 is TGTGCCAGCAGCAAAGGACAGGTGAACACTGAAGCTTTCTTT. Translating it yields CASSKGQVNTEAFF.